These 20 T cell receptor beta chains were sequenced from one sample in a study of T-cell memory formation after mild COVID-19. Using its own MiXCR run on the 5' RACE reads, TCRdb lists one record per CDR3 protein. Among roughly 120,000 distinct CDR3 sequences listed, roughly 15% were seen once. Material: PBMCs or a T cell subset sorted from them (not recorded which). The receptors stem from an adult woman who had mild COVID-19 (a few samples of this study predate the infection). Cell type and time point are not known.

The sample holds a few counts of this clonotype. The chain couples TRBV5-1 to TRBJ2-3; D may be TRBD1 or TRBD2 (5 bases each). In germline, CDR1 is SGHRS, CDR2 YFSETQ. This CDR3 is 14 amino acids long. The V end was cut by 2 bases, the J end by 2 bases, with 9 bases between. In nucleotides, the CDR3 is TGCGCCAGCAGCTTCACTGGGACCACAGATACGCAGTATTTT. Its protein product is CASSFTGTTDTQYF. The entire variable domain, with the rest obtained from reference TRBV5-1 and TRBJ2-3, is as follows: KAGVTQTPRYLIKTRGQQVTLSCSPISGHRSVSWYQQTPGQGLQFLFEYFSETQRNKGNFPGRFSGRQFSNSRSEMNVSTLELGDSALYLCASSFTGTTDTQYFGPGTRLTVL.

This clonotype was counted ten times or more. The V gene is TRBV4-1, the J gene TRBJ2-2; D is ambiguous. Per the germline V gene, CDR1 is MGHRA and CDR2 is YSYEKL. CDR3 length equals 15 residues. V was cut by 1 base and J by 4 bases, with 10 bases left in between. The CDR3 protein is CASSQVELITGELFF. The CDR3 DNA follows: TGCGCCAGCAGCCAAGTGGAGCTTATCACCGGGGAGCTGTTTTTT.

In its sample, this clonotype was seen a few times. The V gene is TRBV7-6, the J gene TRBJ2-1, with D possibly being TRBD1 or TRBD2 (7 bases each). This CDR3 region has 16 residues. The V end lost 5 bases, the J end lost 4 bases, and 18 bases lay between the germline ends. Germline V gives CDR1 SGHVS, CDR2 FNYEAQ. The CDR3 loop is CASSPREGTEYNEQFF. Here the CDR3 DNA reads TGTGCCAGCAGCCCTAGGGAGGGGACAGAGTACAATGAGCAGTTCTTC.

This clonotype came up a few times. The chain recombines TRBV5-1 with TRBJ1-1; TRBD1 is a possible D gene (5 bases). CDR3 length: 14 residues. V lost 5 bases to trimming and J lost 4 bases, with 15 bases between them. CDR1 and CDR2 (germline): SGHRS, YFSETQ. The CDR3 protein is CASRGPGPVTEAFF. In DNA form, the CDR3 reads TGCGCCAGCAGAGGCCCGGGGCCGGTCACTGAAGCTTTCTTT.

This clonotype was found a few times. This chain joins TRBV2 and TRBJ2-3, with D tentatively TRBD2 (6 bases). CDR3 length: 18 amino acids. V lost 7 bases and J lost 4, with 27 bases in between. Germline CDR1 is SNHLY and CDR2 is FYNNEI. The chain's CDR3 is CASIRPYSTRDGPDTQYF. CDR3 in DNA: TGTGCCAGCATTAGACCCTATTCTACGCGGGACGGCCCAGATACGCAGTATTTT.

A few counts support this clonotype. This chain joins TRBV12-3 or TRBV12-4 and TRBJ1-1, with a weak D call TRBD1 (5 bases). The CDR3 covers 13 residues. V was clipped by 2 bases and J by 10 bases, with 14 bases between them. CDR3 in amino acids: CASSLKGLQGAFF. Written as DNA, the CDR3 is TGTGCCAGCAGTTTAAAGGGGCTCCAGGGAGCTTTCTTT.

The chain links TRBV18 to TRBJ2-1; 13 nucleotides match TRBD2. After removal of 3 bases from V and 6 bases from J, the junction contained 5 bases not matched to a gene. The CDR3 covers 16 residues. Per germline, CDR1 KGHSH and CDR2 LQKENI. DNA of the CDR3: TGTGCCAGCTCACCCCGGACTAGCGGGGGCGGCAATGAGCAGTTCTTC. It codes for CASSPRTSGGGNEQFF.

A few counts support this clonotype. The V gene is TRBV7-9, the J gene TRBJ1-3; a weak D match, TRBD1 (5 bases). The germline CDR1 and CDR2 sequences are SEHNR and FQNEAQ (reference sequence). Between the trimmed V and J ends, which lost 2 bases and 4 bases, there was a span of 12 bases. This CDR3 comprises 15 residues. CDR3 sequence: CASSLNRRVGNTIYF. For the CDR3, the DNA is TGTGCCAGCAGCTTAAATCGCAGGGTCGGAAACACCATATATTTT.

This clonotype was recorded a few times. The rearrangement links TRBV6-6 to TRBJ2-5, with D maybe TRBD2 (5 bases). Germline values: CDR1 MNHNY, CDR2 SVGAGI (reference sequence). The CDR3 spans 16 residues. V was clipped by 4 bases and J by 5 bases, with 20 bases between them. CDR3 region: CASSSPIIGGSETQYF. CDR3 DNA sequence: TGTGCCAGCAGTTCCCCAATCATAGGTGGGAGTGAGACCCAGTACTTC.

Comment on this clonotype: Compared with germline, one end of the junction differs, possibly owing to a read error. The rearrangement links TRBV7-7 to TRBJ2-7; 7 bases align to TRBD1. The CDR3 length is 13 residues. Germline CDR1 reads SSHAT; CDR2 reads FNYEAQ (reference sequence). The DNA for the CDR3 is TGTGCTAGCAGCATACAGGGGTCCTACGAGCAGTACTTC. Translated: CASSIQGSYEQYF.

This clonotype was observed a few times. The chain links TRBV20-1 to TRBJ2-2, with TRBD2 as a possible D gene (6 bases). V shed 0 bases and J shed 4 bases, with 15 bases lying between them. CDR1 is DFQATT and CDR2 is SNEGSKA in the germline V gene (reference sequence). This CDR3 is 16 amino acids long. The CDR3 nucleotides are TGCAGTGCTAGAGATCATTTATGGGGAGGCACCGGGGAGCTGTTTTTT. It is translated as CSARDHLWGGTGELFF.

The J gene is TRBJ2-3, the V gene TRBV5-6, with 9 bases matching TRBD2. Unmatched junction bases numbered 5, after V lost 2 bases and J lost 7 bases. Germline CDR1 and CDR2: SGHDT and YYEEEE. The CDR3 loop spans 14 amino acids. The CDR3 DNA reads as TGTGCCAGCAGCTTCGGCGGGGGGGGAAATACGCAGTATTTT. Residues: CASSFGGGGNTQYF.

This sequence joins TRBV12-3 or TRBV12-4 and TRBJ2-7; 11 bases agree with TRBD2. This CDR3 is 15 amino acids long. Germline trimming cut 4 bases from V and 7 bases from J; bases unmatched to any gene: 9. The CDR3 loop reads CASSSMTSGVREQYF. DNA of the CDR3: TGTGCCAGCAGTTCCATGACTAGCGGGGTGAGAGAGCAGTACTTC.

Remarks on this clonotype: One end of the junction varies from germline; a read error may be responsible. The J gene is TRBJ2-5, the V gene TRBV27; 9 nucleotides line up with TRBD2. The length of the CDR3 is 15 residues. Per the germline V gene, CDR1 is MNHEY and CDR2 is SMNVEV (reference sequence). CDR3 region: CASSPTRAGGETRYF. The CDR3 DNA reads TGTGCCAGCAGTCCCACCCGAGCGGGGGGAGAGACCCGGTACTTC.

This clonotype was detected many times. CDR3 nucleotide sequence: TGCAGTGCTAACCCCTCTCGAGGGGCGAGGGGATCACCCCTCCACTTT. Translated: CSANPSRGARGSPLHF. This sequence joins TRBV20-1 and TRBJ1-6; D possibly corresponds to TRBD1 (5 bases). V dropped 4 bases and J dropped 10 bases, with 23 bases sitting between them. The CDR3 is 16 residues long. Germline V CDR1 and CDR2: DFQATT, SNEGSKA (reference sequence).

Within the sample, this clonotype is medium-sized. This sequence joins TRBV3-1 and TRBJ2-7; 10 nucleotides match TRBD1. With V trimmed by 2 bases and J by 1 base, 2 bases remained unmatched. Germline-derived CDR1 and CDR2 are LGHDT and YNNKEL (reference sequence). There are 15 residues in the CDR3. DNA for the CDR3: TGTGCCAGCAGCCAACCGGGACAGGGGTCCTACGAGCAGTACTTC. This gives the protein CASSQPGQGSYEQYF.

This clonotype was seen a handful of times. The chain uses TRBV4-1 and TRBJ1-1, with TRBD1 matching 7 bases. V was clipped by 4 bases and J by 1 base; unmatched bases: 9. This CDR3 is 16 amino acids long. In germline, CDR1 is MGHRA, CDR2 YSYEKL. CDR3 DNA: TGCGCCAGCAGCCTCCTACCGGGACAGACGAACACTGAAGCTTTCTTT. This translates into CASSLLPGQTNTEAFF.

The rearrangement joins TRBV5-6 to TRBJ1-4, with TRBD1 identical over 7 bases. Trimming cost V 1 base and J 8 bases; bases outside gene matches: 5. The CDR3 has 14 amino acids. CDR1 is SGHDT, CDR2 YYEEEE, per germline. The CDR3 sequence is CASSLTGEEEKLFF. The CDR3 coding sequence is TGTGCCAGCAGCTTGACAGGGGAAGAAGAAAAACTGTTTTTT. Combining the CDR3 with reference TRBV5-6 and TRBJ1-4 gives the whole variable domain DAGVTQSPTHLIKTRGQQVTLRCSPKSGHDTVSWYQQALGQGPQFIFQYYEEEERQRGNFPDRFSGHQFPNYSSELNVNALLLGDSALYLCASSLTGEEEKLFFGSGTQLSVL.

This chain uses TRBV5-6 with TRBJ2-1; 10 positions match TRBD1. V lost 3 bases, J lost 5 bases, and 5 bases stayed unmatched. This CDR3 contains 15 residues. Germline lookup yields CDR1 SGHDT and CDR2 YYEEEE. The CDR3 protein is CASSSPGQGHNEQFF. DNA for the CDR3: TGTGCCAGCAGCTCCCCGGGACAGGGGCACAATGAGCAGTTCTTC.

CDR3 in amino acids: CASSHLLQGADTQYF. CDR3 DNA: TGTGCCAGCAGCCATCTCCTGCAGGGCGCAGATACGCAGTATTTT. The V gene is TRBV3-1, the J gene TRBJ2-3; perhaps TRBD1 as D (5 bases). In germline, CDR1 is LGHDT, CDR2 YNNKEL (reference sequence). This CDR3 is 15 amino acids long. Between the trimmed V and J ends, which lost 3 bases and 4 bases, there was a span of 14 bases.